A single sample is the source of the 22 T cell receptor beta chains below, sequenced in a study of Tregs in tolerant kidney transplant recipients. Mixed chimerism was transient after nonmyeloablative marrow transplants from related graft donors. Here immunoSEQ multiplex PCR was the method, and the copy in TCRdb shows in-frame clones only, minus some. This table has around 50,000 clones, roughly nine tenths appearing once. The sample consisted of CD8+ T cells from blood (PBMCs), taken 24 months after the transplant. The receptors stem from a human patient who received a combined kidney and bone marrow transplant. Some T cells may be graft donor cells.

In DNA, the CDR3 is TGTGCCAGCAGCTTATACGGAGCTGAGACCGGGGAGCTGTTTTTT. This encodes CASSLYGAETGELFF. The genes are TRBV11-3 and TRBJ2-2; D is unclear. Trimming removed 2 bases from V and 5 bases from J, with 12 bases in between. Germline V gives CDR1 SGHNT, CDR2 YENEEA. The CDR3 sequence is 15 residues long.

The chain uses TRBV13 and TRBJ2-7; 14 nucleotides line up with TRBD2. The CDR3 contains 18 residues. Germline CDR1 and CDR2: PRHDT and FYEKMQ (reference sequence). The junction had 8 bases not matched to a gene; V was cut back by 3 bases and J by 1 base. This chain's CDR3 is CASSFGTSGGKRSYEQYF. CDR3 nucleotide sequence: TGTGCCAGCAGCTTCGGGACTAGCGGGGGAAAAAGGTCCTACGAGCAGTACTTC.

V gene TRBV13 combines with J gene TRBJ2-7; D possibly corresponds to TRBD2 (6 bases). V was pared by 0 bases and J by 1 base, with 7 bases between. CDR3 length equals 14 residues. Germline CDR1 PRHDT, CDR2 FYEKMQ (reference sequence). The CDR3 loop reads CASSLGEGSYEQYF. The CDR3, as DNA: TGTGCCAGCAGCTTAGGGGAGGGGTCCTACGAGCAGTACTTC.

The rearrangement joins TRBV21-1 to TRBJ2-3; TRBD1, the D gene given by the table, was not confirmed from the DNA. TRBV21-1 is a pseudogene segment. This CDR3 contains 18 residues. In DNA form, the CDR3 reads TGTGCCAGCAGCAAAGCCTACGGAGACAGGGGGATTACAGATACGCAGTATTTT. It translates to CASSKAYGDRGITDTQYF.

The CDR3 DNA reads as TGTGCCAGCAGCTTTCATTTGGGACTAGCGGATTTAAATACGCAGTATTTT. Its translation is CASSFHLGLADLNTQYF. The chain uses TRBV11-2 and TRBJ2-3, with TRBD2 matching over 11 bases. The CDR3 contains 17 residues. Germline CDR1 reads SGHAT; CDR2 reads FQNNGV. J was trimmed by 7 bases and V by 3 bases; bases with no gene match: 12.

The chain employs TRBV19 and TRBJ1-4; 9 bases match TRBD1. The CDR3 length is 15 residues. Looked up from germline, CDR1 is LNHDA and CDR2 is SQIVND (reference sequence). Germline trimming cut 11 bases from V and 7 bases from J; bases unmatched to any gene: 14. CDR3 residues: CASSLLGTGSEKLFF. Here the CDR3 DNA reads TGTGCCTCCTCTTTACTCGGGACAGGGAGTGAAAAACTGTTTTTT.

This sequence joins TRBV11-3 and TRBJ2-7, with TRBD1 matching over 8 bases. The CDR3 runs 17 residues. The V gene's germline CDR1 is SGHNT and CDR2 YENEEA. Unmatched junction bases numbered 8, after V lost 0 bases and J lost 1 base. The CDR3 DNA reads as TGTGCCAGCAGCTTAGATCCTCGGCAGGGGGCTTCCTACGAGCAGTACTTC. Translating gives CASSLDPRQGASYEQYF.

CDR3 loop: CASSLAVGEQYF. The CDR3 DNA reads as TGCGCCAGCAGCTTGGCAGTTGGCGAGCAGTACTTC. The chain recombines TRBV5-1 with TRBJ2-7; D unresolved. The CDR3 has 12 amino acids. V was clipped by 0 bases and J by 6 bases, with 7 bases between them. Germline V gene sequence: CDR1 SGHRS, CDR2 YFSETQ.

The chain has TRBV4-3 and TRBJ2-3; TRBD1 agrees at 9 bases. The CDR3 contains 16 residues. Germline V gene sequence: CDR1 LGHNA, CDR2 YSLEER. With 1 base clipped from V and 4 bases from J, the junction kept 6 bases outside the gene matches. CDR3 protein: CASSQAGQGGSDTQYF. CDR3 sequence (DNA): TGCGCCAGCAGCCAAGCGGGACAGGGTGGTTCAGATACGCAGTATTTT.

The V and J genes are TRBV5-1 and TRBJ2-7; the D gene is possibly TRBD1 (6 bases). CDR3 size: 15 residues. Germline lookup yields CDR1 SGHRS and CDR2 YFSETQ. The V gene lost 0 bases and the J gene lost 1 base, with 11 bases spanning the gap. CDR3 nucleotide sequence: TGCGCCAGCAGCTTGGACAGGGTGGGATCCTACGAGCAGTACTTC. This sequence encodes CASSLDRVGSYEQYF.

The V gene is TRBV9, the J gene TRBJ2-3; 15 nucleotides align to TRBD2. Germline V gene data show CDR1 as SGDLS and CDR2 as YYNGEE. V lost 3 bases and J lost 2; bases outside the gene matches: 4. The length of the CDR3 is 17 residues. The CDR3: CASSGGTSGGLTDTQYF. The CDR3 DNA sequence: TGTGCCAGCAGCGGGGGGACTAGCGGGGGGCTCACAGATACGCAGTATTTT.

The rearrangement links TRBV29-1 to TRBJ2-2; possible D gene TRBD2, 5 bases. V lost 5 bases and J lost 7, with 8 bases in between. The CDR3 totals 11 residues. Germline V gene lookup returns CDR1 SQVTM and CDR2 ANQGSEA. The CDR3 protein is CSVREGGELFF. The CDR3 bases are TGCAGCGTTCGGGAAGGCGGGGAGCTGTTTTTT.

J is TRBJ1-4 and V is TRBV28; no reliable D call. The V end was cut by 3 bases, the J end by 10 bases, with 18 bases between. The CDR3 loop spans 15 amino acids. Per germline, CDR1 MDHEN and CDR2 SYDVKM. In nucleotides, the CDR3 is TGTGCCAGCAGTTTCCGGGGAACCCTTGAGGGAAAACTGTTTTTT. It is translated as CASSFRGTLEGKLFF.

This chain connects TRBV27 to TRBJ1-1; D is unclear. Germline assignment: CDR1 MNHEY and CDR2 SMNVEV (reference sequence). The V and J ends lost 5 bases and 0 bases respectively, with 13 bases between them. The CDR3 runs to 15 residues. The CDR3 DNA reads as TGTGCCAGCAGTCTCGACCCGGGGTTGAACACTGAAGCTTTCTTT. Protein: CASSLDPGLNTEAFF.

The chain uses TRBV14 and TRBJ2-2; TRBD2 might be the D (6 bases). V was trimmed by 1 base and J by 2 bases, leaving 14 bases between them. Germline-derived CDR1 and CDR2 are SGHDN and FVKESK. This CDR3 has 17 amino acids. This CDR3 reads CASSQAWGVSNTGELFF. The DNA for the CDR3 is TGTGCCAGCAGCCAAGCGTGGGGGGTCTCTAACACCGGGGAGCTGTTTTTT.

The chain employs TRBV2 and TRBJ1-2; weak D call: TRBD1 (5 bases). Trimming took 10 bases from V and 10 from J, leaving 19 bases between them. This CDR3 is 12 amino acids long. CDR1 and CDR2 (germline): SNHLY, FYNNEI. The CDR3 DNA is TGTGCCACCCTTACGACAGCTTTGTACTACACCTTC. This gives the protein CATLTTALYYTF.

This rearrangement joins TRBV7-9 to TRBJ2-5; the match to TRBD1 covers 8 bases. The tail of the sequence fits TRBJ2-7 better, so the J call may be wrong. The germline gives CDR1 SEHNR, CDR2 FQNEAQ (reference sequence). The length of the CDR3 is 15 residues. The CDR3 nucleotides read TGTGCCAGCAGCTGGGGAATGACAGGGGACTACGAGCAGTACTTC. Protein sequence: CASSWGMTGDYEQYF.

CDR3 sequence reads: CASSLEDRGYGYTF. The CDR3 bases are TGCGCCAGCAGCTTGGAAGACAGGGGCTATGGCTACACCTTC. The V gene is TRBV5-1, the J gene TRBJ1-2; 8 nucleotides align to TRBD1. Germline V gives CDR1 SGHRS, CDR2 YFSETQ. The CDR3 extends over 14 amino acids. V was pared by 0 bases and J by 4 bases, with 2 bases of the junction left unmatched.

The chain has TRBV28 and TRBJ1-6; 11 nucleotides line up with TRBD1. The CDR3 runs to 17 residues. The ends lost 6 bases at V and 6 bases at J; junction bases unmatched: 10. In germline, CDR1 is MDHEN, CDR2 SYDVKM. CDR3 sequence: CASSSPRTGGGNSPLHF. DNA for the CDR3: TGTGCCAGCAGCTCACCGCGGACAGGGGGCGGTAATTCACCCCTCCACTTT. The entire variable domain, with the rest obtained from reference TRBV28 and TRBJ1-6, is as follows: DVKVTQSSRYLVKRTGEKVFLECVQDMDHENMFWYRQDPGLGLRLIYFSYDVKMKEKGDIPEGYSVSREKKERFSLILESASTNQTSMYLCASSSPRTGGGNSPLHFGNGTRLTVT.

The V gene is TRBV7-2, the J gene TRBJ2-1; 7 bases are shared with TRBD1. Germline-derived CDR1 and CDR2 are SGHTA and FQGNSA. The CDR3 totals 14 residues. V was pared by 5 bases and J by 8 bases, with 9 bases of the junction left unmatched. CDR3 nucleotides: TGTGCCAGCAGCCCAAGACAGGGTTTAGATGAGCAGTTCTTC. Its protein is CASSPRQGLDEQFF.

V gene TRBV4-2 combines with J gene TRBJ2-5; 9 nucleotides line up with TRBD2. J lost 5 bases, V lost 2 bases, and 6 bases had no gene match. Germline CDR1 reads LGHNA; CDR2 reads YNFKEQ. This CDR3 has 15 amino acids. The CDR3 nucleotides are TGTGCCAGCAGCCAAATAAGCGGGGGGAGGGAGACCCAGTACTTC. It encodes CASSQISGGRETQYF.

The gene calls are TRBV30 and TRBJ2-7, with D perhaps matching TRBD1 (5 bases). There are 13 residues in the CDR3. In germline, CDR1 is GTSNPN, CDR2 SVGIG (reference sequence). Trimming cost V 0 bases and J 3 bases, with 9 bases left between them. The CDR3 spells CAWSVSGIYEQYF. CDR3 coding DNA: TGTGCCTGGAGTGTATCAGGGATCTACGAGCAGTACTTC.